One and the same sample provided the 10 T cell receptor beta chains below, sequenced in a study of blood T cell repertoires in COVID-19. The protocol was immunoSEQ multiplex PCR, while the TCRdb copy is restricted to in-frame clones and leaves out a portion. This sample has over 80,000 clones, with 80% found just once. Sequenced material: peripheral blood. These receptors all come from a woman aged 70-85 years with acute or convalescent COVID-19.

This chain uses TRBV15 with TRBJ2-4, with 11 bases identical to TRBD2. The CDR3 length is 17 residues. V trimming: 0 bases; J trimming: 9 bases; junction bases outside the gene matches: 10. The germline CDR1 and CDR2 sequences are LNHNV and YYDKDF (reference sequence). The CDR3 reads CATSRDKLTSGEGIQYF. The CDR3 DNA is TGTGCCACCAGCAGAGATAAGTTGACTAGCGGGGAGGGCATTCAGTACTTC.

The genes are TRBV19 and TRBJ2-1, with 14 bases that match TRBD2. V lost 6 bases and J lost 8; bases outside the gene matches: 9. The CDR3 totals 16 residues. CDR1 and CDR2 from the germline V gene are LNHDA and SQIVND (reference sequence). The CDR3 DNA reads TGTGCCAGTAGAATCACGGGGACTAGCGGGAGTGATGAGCAGTTCTTC. The encoded protein is CASRITGTSGSDEQFF.

V gene TRBV19 combines with J gene TRBJ1-5; the match to TRBD1 covers 8 bases. Germline V CDR1 and CDR2: LNHDA, SQIVND (reference sequence). The CDR3 has 15 amino acids. The V and J ends lost 5 bases and 5 bases, in that order; junction bases with no gene match: 8. CDR3 residues: CASSLRGQGHQPQHF. DNA of the CDR3: TGTGCCAGTAGTCTGCGAGGACAGGGCCATCAGCCCCAGCATTTT.

J is TRBJ2-7 and V is TRBV3-1 (or the pseudogene TRBV3-2); 8 bases line up with TRBD2. With V trimmed by 1 base and J by 6 bases, 5 bases remained unmatched. This CDR3 comprises 14 residues. Germline CDR1 reads LGHDT; CDR2 reads YNNKEL (reference sequence). The CDR3 DNA follows: TGTGCCAGCAGCCAAGTAGGTAGCGGGACCGAGCAGTACTTC. Protein sequence: CASSQVGSGTEQYF.

Note on this clone: The DNA is left out, because the CDR3 cannot be placed on it with certainty; the CDR3 is given as TCRdb lists it. This chain connects TRBV21-1 to TRBJ2-7; the table names TRBD2, a call not compared with the DNA. TRBV21-1 is listed as a pseudogene. The CDR3 extends over 17 residues, inclusive of both ends. The CDR3 sequence: CASSKPGVGGGTNEQYF.

The rearrangement uses TRBV4-2 and TRBJ2-2; 8 bases fit TRBD2. V was pared by 4 bases and J by 7 bases, with 17 bases of the junction left unmatched. This CDR3 region has 18 residues. Germline CDR1 is LGHNA and CDR2 is YNFKEQ. The DNA of the CDR3 is TGTGCCAGCAGCCCGAGGCTAGCGGGTGGAGCACTTGGCGGGGAGCTGTTTTTT. Amino acids: CASSPRLAGGALGGELFF.

The gene calls are TRBV6-1 and TRBJ2-5; 8 nucleotides agree with TRBD1. The V gene's germline CDR1 is MNHNS and CDR2 SASEGT. The V segment lost 6 bases and the J segment 5 bases; nucleotides outside the gene matches: 5. The CDR3 runs 13 residues. In nucleotides, the CDR3 is TGTGCCAGCAGCCAGACAGGGGATGAGACCCAGTACTTC. The encoded protein is CASSQTGDETQYF.

This clone was observed at least ten times. The chain carries TRBV28 and TRBJ2-2, with D possibly being TRBD2 (5 bases). Trimming took off 6 bases at V and 7 bases at J, with 18 bases between the two ends. The V gene's germline CDR1 is MDHEN and CDR2 SYDVKM. The CDR3 runs 15 residues. The CDR3 coding sequence is TGTGCCAGCAGGGGTCCGGGGATGTTAGACGGGGAGCTGTTTTTT. Its translation is CASRGPGMLDGELFF.

The chain uses TRBV28 and TRBJ2-7, with 8 bases matching TRBD2. The CDR3 extends over 14 amino acids. J gave up 2 bases and V 6 bases, and 6 bases lay outside the gene matches. CDR1 and CDR2 (germline): MDHEN, SYDVKM. CDR3 protein: CASRTTSGTYEQYF. The CDR3 DNA follows: TGTGCCAGCAGGACTACTAGCGGAACCTACGAGCAGTACTTC. The variable domain in full, completed from reference TRBV28 and TRBJ2-7, reads DVKVTQSSRYLVKRTGEKVFLECVQDMDHENMFWYRQDPGLGLRLIYFSYDVKMKEKGDIPEGYSVSREKKERFSLILESASTNQTSMYLCASRTTSGTYEQYFGPGTRLTVT.

The V call is TRBV7-3, the J call TRBJ1-1, with D uncertain. With 1 base removed from V and 1 base from J, the gap between germline ends came to 4 bases. This CDR3 spans 13 amino acids. Germline CDR1 is SGHTA and CDR2 is FQGTGA. In DNA form, the CDR3 reads TGTGCCAGCAGCTTAAACAGGAACACTGAAGCTTTCTTT. Translation: CASSLNRNTEAFF.